Sequencing of this T cell receptor beta chain was carried out in a study of blood T cell repertoires in COVID-19. Study-wide context: Donors in the United States, Italy and Spain gave samples during acute or convalescent COVID-19. PBMCs, B-cell-depleted T cells, or T cells were the source of the cDNA or gDNA that made up the material.

Methods used by the authors: Cell counts per sample came from amplifying reference gene primers. Clones were read by immunoSEQ multiplex PCR, and TCRdb kept only the in-frame ones, dropping some. Clone size and the V and J calls come from that table; the DNA yielded D and trimming. Of around 300,000 clones detected, about nine tenths appear once; the ten largest clones hold 2.5% to 3%. Germline V gives CDR1 GTSNPN, CDR2 SVGIG (reference sequence). V lost 5 bases and J lost 3; bases outside the gene matches: 9. The CDR3 has 16 residues. Sequenced: peripheral blood. The clonotype originates from a woman in her thirties with COVID-19, enrolled during active disease. The chain recombines TRBV30 with TRBJ2-3, with 12 bases aligning to TRBD2. Written as DNA, the CDR3 is TGTGCCTGGGAGGGGGGGCTAGCGGGAGGGACAGATACGCAGTATTTT. Protein sequence: CAWEGGLAGGTDTQYF.